This T cell receptor beta chain was sequenced during a study of T cells of healthy individuals. TCRdb analysed the 5' RACE reads with MiXCR anew, one entry per CDR3 protein. The profile shows approximately 52,000 distinct CDR3 sequences, about 15% of them singletons. From germline, CDR1 is SGHVS and CDR2 FQNEAQ. The CDR3 has 15 residues. Trimming took 5 bases from V and 3 from J; bases not matched to a gene: 8. This clonotype came up a few times. This TCR was recovered from a human donor in good health. The chain employs TRBV7-8 and TRBJ2-5, with 8 bases lining up with TRBD2. As DNA, the CDR3 is TGTGCCAGCAGCCCATTTATAGCGGGAAAAGAGACCCAGTACTTC. This encodes CASSPFIAGKETQYF.